The clone carrying this TCR beta chain was observed a handful of times. These data come from a study of cytomegalovirus exposure and HLA in healthy donors. The V gene lost 3 bases and the J gene lost 6 bases, with 15 bases spanning the gap. Per germline, CDR1 SQVTM and CDR2 ANQGSEA. The CDR3 loop spans 13 amino acids. The study ran its PCR with 60 Vbeta and 13 Jbeta primers. TCRdb keeps only in-frame clones here, not all; method: immunoSEQ multiplex PCR. The sample holds 150,000 to 200,000 clones, roughly 80% seen once. V is TRBV29-1 and J is TRBJ2-7, with a possible D match to TRBD2 (6 bases). Source material: PBMCs. This sequence originates from a man over 45 in good health and CMV-seropositive. The CDR3 here is CSVEGSGGAEQYF. The DNA of the CDR3 is TGCAGCGTTGAGGGGAGCGGCGGGGCCGAGCAGTACTTC.